This T cell receptor beta chain came from a study of shared clonotypes between healthy human individuals. Study-wide results and caveats: Some clonotypes were shared by all four sorted-subset donors, while others were not shared. The non-shared ones had lower generation probabilities than the shared ones. Some naive CD4 clonotypes, roughly 5%, turned up in common across several donors.

The CDR3 has 17 amino acids. V lost 3 bases, J lost 0 bases, and 7 bases stayed unmatched. Germline V gene lookup returns CDR1 SGDLS and CDR2 YYNGEE. The test was conducted at deep level. Every subset had its genomic DNA shared out evenly among several immunoSEQ plates. TCRdb keeps only in-frame clones here, not all; method: immunoSEQ multiplex PCR. Of 2 million to 2.5 million clones listed, 90% to 95% are singletons. A word on this clone: Its antigen is undetermined.

Specimen: naive CD4+ T cells from PBMCs. Subset meaning: CD45RA+ positively selected. The sequence was obtained from a man between 18 and 29 years old in good health. Some clones in this sample may be carry-over from other donors' samples. V usage is TRBV9 and J usage is TRBJ2-1, with TRBD2 identical over 9 bases. The CDR3 sequence: CASSARTSDSSYNEQFF. Here the CDR3 DNA reads TGTGCCAGCAGCGCCCGGACTAGCGACAGCTCCTACAATGAGCAGTTCTTC.